These 2 T cell receptor beta chains originate from one sample sequenced in a study of cytomegalovirus exposure and HLA in healthy donors. PCR employed 60 Vbeta and 13 Jbeta primers. Profiling relied on immunoSEQ multiplex PCR, and the TCRdb table lists in-frame clones only, not all of them. The sample lists hundreds of thousands of clones; under 80% were seen once. Sequencing was performed on PBMCs. The receptor source for this set is a woman in her 30s in good health and CMV-seronegative.

The genes are TRBV19 and TRBJ2-1, with 8 positions matching TRBD2. This CDR3 region has 15 residues. The germline gives CDR1 LNHDA, CDR2 SQIVND (reference sequence). J gave up 0 bases and V 4 bases, and 2 bases lay outside the gene matches. CDR3 DNA: TGTGCCAGTAGTAGAAGCGGGAGCTCCTACAATGAGCAGTTCTTC. Translating gives CASSRSGSSYNEQFF.

The chain employs TRBV5-1 and TRBJ2-2; 9 bases line up with TRBD1. J lost 4 bases, V lost 4 bases, and 5 bases had no gene match. Per germline, CDR1 SGHRS and CDR2 YFSETQ. The CDR3 covers 15 residues. CDR3 sequence (DNA): TGCGCCAGCAGCGTCGGGACAGGGCTCACCGGGGAGCTGTTTTTT. It is translated as CASSVGTGLTGELFF.